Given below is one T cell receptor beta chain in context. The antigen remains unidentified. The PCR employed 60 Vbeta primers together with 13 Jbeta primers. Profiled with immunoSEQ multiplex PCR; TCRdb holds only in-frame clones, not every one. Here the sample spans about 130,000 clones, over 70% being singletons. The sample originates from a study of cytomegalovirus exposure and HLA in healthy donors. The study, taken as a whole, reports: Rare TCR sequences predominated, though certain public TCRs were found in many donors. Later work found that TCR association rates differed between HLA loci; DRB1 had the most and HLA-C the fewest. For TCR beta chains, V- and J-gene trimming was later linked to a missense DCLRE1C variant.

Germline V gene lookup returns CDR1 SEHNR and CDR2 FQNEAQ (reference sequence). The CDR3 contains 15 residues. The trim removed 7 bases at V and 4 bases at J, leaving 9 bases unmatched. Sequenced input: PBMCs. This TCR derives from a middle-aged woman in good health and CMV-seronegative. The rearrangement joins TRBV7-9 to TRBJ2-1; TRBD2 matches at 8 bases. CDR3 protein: CASTQTSGIYNEQFF. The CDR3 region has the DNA TGTGCCAGCACCCAAACTAGCGGAATTTACAATGAGCAGTTCTTC. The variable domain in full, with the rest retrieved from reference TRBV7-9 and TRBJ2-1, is DTGVSQNPRHKITKRGQNVTFRCDPISEHNRLYWYRQTLGQGPEFLTYFQNEAQLEKSRLLSDRFSAERPKGSFSTLEIQRTEQGDSAMYLCASTQTSGIYNEQFFGPGTRLTVL.